The entry below describes one TCR beta chain. The record originates from a study of blood T cell repertoires in COVID-19. The wider study: Collection of acute and convalescent COVID-19 samples took place in the United States, Italy and Spain. The cDNA or gDNA used as material had been derived from T cells, B-cell-depleted T cells, or PBMCs.

The CDR3 length is 14 residues. Trimming at V came to 6 bases and at J to 8 bases, leaving 8 bases not matched to a gene. Germline-derived CDR1 and CDR2 are SGHTA and FQGNSA. Enrollment of patients from Seattle took place during active infection, with longitudinal follow-up. Original processing notes: Estimated nucleated cell counts came from reference gene primer amplification. Method: immunoSEQ multiplex PCR; TCRdb's copy keeps in-frame clones and lacks some. Clone size and V and J calls were adopted from that table, with D and trimming inferred from the DNA. The table includes about 46,000 clones, approximately 85% detected once.

Sequencing was done on a sample of peripheral blood. This clonotype was sampled from an elderly woman with COVID-19, enrolled during active disease. This chain uses TRBV7-2 with TRBJ1-3, with TRBD1 matching over 9 bases. DNA of the CDR3: TGTGCCAGCAGTCCTGGACAGGGGCGGGACACCATATATTTT. It specifies CASSPGQGRDTIYF.